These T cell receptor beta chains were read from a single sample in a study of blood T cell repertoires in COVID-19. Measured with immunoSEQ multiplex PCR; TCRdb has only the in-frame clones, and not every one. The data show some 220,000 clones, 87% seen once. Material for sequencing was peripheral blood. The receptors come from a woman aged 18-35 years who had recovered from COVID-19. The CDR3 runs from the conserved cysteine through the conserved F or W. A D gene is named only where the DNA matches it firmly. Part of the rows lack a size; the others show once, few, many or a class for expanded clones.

CDR3: CASREGTGGRGNTIYF
DNA: TGTGCCAGCAGGGAGGGAACAGGGGGCAGGGGAAACACCATATATTTT
J: TRBJ1-3
size: few
D: TRBD1
V: TRBV28

CDR3: CASSVAPRGRITEAFF
DNA: TGTGCCAGCAGCGTAGCCCCTCGGGGGAGGATAACTGAAGCTTTCTTT
J: TRBJ1-1
size: once
D: NA
V: TRBV9

CDR3: CASSQPGQVNYGYTF
DNA: TGTGCCAGCAGCCAGCCGGGACAGGTAAACTATGGCTACACCTTC
J: TRBJ1-2
size: NA
D: TRBD1
V: TRBV5-6

CDR3: CAHTGSKKGETQYF
DNA: TGTGCCCACACCGGGAGCAAGAAGGGAGAGACCCAGTACTTC
J: TRBJ2-5
size: once
D: NA
V: TRBV25-1

CDR3: CASSSRTGSPYEQYF
DNA: TGCGCCAGCAGCTCCCGGACAGGGTCCCCCTACGAGCAGTACTTC
J: TRBJ2-7
size: NA
D: TRBD1
V: TRBV4-1

CDR3: CAWSAQRDSYNEQFF
DNA: TGTGCCTGGAGTGCCCAGCGGGACTCCTACAATGAGCAGTTCTTC
J: TRBJ2-1
size: NA
D: TRBD2
V: TRBV30

CDR3: CASSLGGDPLEQYF
DNA: TGTGCCAGCAGTTTAGGGGGAGACCCACTCGAGCAGTACTTC
J: TRBJ2-7
size: many
D: NA
V: TRBV6-2/TRBV6-3

CDR3: CASSERGWSNSPLHF
DNA: TGCGCCAGCAGTGAGCGGGGATGGAGTAATTCACCCCTCCACTTT
J: TRBJ1-6
size: NA
D: NA
V: TRBV10-2

CDR3: CASSIYGSSYEQYF
DNA: TGTGCCAGCAGCATCTACGGGAGCTCCTACGAGCAGTACTTC
J: TRBJ2-7
size: NA
D: NA
V: TRBV3-1/TRBV3-2

CDR3: CASSPRLGAGTGGYYGYTF
DNA: TGTGCCAGCAGTCCTCGACTAGGCGCTGGGACAGGGGGATACTATGGCTACACCTTC
J: TRBJ1-2
size: NA
D: TRBD1
V: TRBV6-6

CDR3: CASSKGLGYTF
DNA: TGTGCCAGCAGTAAGGGGTTAGGCTACACCTTC
J: TRBJ1-2
size: NA
D: NA
V: TRBV6-5

CDR3: CASSMNRGVEAFF
DNA: TGTGCCAGTAGTATGAACAGGGGGGTTGAAGCTTTCTTT
J: TRBJ1-1
size: few
D: TRBD1
V: TRBV19

CDR3: CASSVEGGAGTEAFF
DNA: TGTGCCAGCAGCGTAGAAGGGGGCGCAGGAACTGAAGCTTTCTTT
J: TRBJ1-1
size: NA
D: TRBD1
V: TRBV9

CDR3: CASSSGQMAFF
DNA: TGTGCCAGCAGTTCGGGACAGATGGCTTTCTTT
J: TRBJ1-1
size: NA
D: TRBD1
V: TRBV27

CDR3: CASGLVHTGADQPQHF
DNA: TGTGCTAGTGGTTTGGTACACACAGGTGCCGATCAGCCCCAGCATTTT
J: TRBJ1-5
size: NA
D: NA
V: TRBV12-5

CDR3: CAISEPTGNYGYTF
DNA: TGTGCCATCAGTGAGCCTACAGGGAACTATGGCTACACCTTC
J: TRBJ1-2
size: NA
D: NA
V: TRBV10-3

CDR3: CATSRARGVSSYNEQFF
DNA: TGTGCCACCAGCAGAGCTCGGGGGGTAAGCTCCTACAATGAGCAGTTCTTC
J: TRBJ2-1
size: NA
D: TRBD2
V: TRBV15

CDR3: CASSSLGYSGRAQETQYF
DNA: TGTGCCAGCAGCTCGTTGGGCTATAGCGGGAGGGCGCAAGAGACCCAGTACTTC
J: TRBJ2-5
size: NA
D: TRBD2
V: TRBV7-2

CDR3: CAISDPGTTDTQYF
DNA: TGTGCCATCAGTGACCCAGGGACTACCGATACGCAGTATTTT
J: TRBJ2-3
size: NA
D: TRBD2
V: TRBV10-3

CDR3: CASSQDYRDRGPNTEAFF
DNA: TGTGCCAGCAGCCAAGATTACCGGGACAGGGGACCCAACACTGAAGCTTTCTTT
J: TRBJ1-1
size: NA
D: TRBD1
V: TRBV14

CDR3: CASSQAPPGTAMEKLFF
DNA: TGTGCCAGCAGCCAAGCACCGCCAGGGACAGCCATGGAAAAACTGTTTTTT
J: TRBJ1-4
size: NA
D: TRBD1
V: TRBV3-1/TRBV3-2

CDR3: CASSPRWRSQEDEQFF
DNA: TGCGCCAGCAGCCCCCGTTGGCGTAGCCAGGAGGATGAGCAGTTCTTC
J: TRBJ2-1
size: NA
D: NA
V: TRBV5-1

CDR3: CASSSGTPLSGYTF
DNA: TGTGCCAGCAGCTCGGGGACACCCCTTTCCGGCTACACCTTC
J: TRBJ1-2
size: NA
D: NA
V: TRBV7-2

CDR3: CASSKAPLASGIYEQYF
DNA: TGTGCCAGCAGCAAAGCGCCTCTGGCTAGCGGGATCTACGAGCAGTACTTC
J: TRBJ2-7
size: NA
D: NA
V: TRBV21-1

CDR3: CASSFQREMQYF
DNA: TGCGCCAGCAGCTTTCAGCGGGAGATGCAGTATTTT
J: TRBJ2-3
size: NA
D: TRBD2
V: TRBV5-1

CDR3: CAIRERLEQYF
DNA: TGTGCCATCAGGGAAAGACTAGAGCAGTACTTC
J: TRBJ2-7
size: NA
D: NA
V: TRBV10-3

CDR3: CASSLDLGRGVSSEQFF
DNA: TGTGCCAGCAGCTTAGACCTGGGTCGGGGGGTATCCAGTGAGCAGTTCTTC
J: TRBJ2-1
size: NA
D: TRBD2
V: TRBV7-3

CDR3: CASSLFFLSSYNEQFF
DNA: TGTGCCAGCAGCTTGTTCTTCCTGAGCTCCTACAATGAGCAGTTCTTC
J: TRBJ2-1
size: NA
D: NA
V: TRBV5-6

CDR3: CASRRSGSSYNEQFF
DNA: TGTGCCAGCAGACGTAGCGGAAGCTCCTACAATGAGCAGTTCTTC
J: TRBJ2-1
size: NA
D: NA
V: TRBV7-3

CDR3: CASGQQGSYEQYF
DNA: TGTGCCAGCGGCCAACAGGGCTCCTACGAGCAGTACTTC
J: TRBJ2-7
size: once
D: NA
V: TRBV6-5

CDR3: CASSILAGGLTGELFF
DNA: TGTGCCAGTAGTATACTAGCGGGAGGGCTAACCGGGGAGCTGTTTTTT
J: TRBJ2-2
size: once
D: TRBD2
V: TRBV19

CDR3: CASRPRLAGGPRVTDTQYF
DNA: TGTGCCAGTAGGCCCCGACTAGCGGGAGGGCCGAGGGTCACAGATACGCAGTATTTT
J: TRBJ2-3
size: NA
D: TRBD2
V: TRBV19

CDR3: CASSLTTTRQDRPYEQYF
DNA: TGTGCCAGCAGTTTGACCACCACCCGGCAGGACAGACCCTACGAGCAGTACTTC
J: TRBJ2-7
size: NA
D: NA
V: TRBV6-2/TRBV6-3

CDR3: CASRNGGWWTDTQYF
DNA: TGTGCCAGCAGAAACGGAGGTTGGTGGACAGATACGCAGTATTTT
J: TRBJ2-3
size: NA
D: NA
V: TRBV6-5

CDR3: CASSSLIQETQYF
DNA: TGTGCCAGCAGTAGCCTAATACAAGAGACCCAGTACTTC
J: TRBJ2-5
size: NA
D: NA
V: TRBV27

CDR3: CASSKVNRRNQPQHF
DNA: TGTGCCAGCAGCAAAGTGAACAGGCGCAATCAGCCCCAGCATTTT
J: TRBJ1-5
size: few
D: NA
V: TRBV21-1

CDR3: CASSYGGGKETQYF
DNA: TGTGCCAGCAGCTACGGTGGAGGTAAAGAGACCCAGTACTTC
J: TRBJ2-5
size: NA
D: NA
V: TRBV7-9

CDR3: CASSQGLEITDTQYF
DNA: TGCGCCAGCAGCCAAGGTCTAGAGATCACAGATACGCAGTATTTT
J: TRBJ2-3
size: NA
D: NA
V: TRBV4-3

CDR3: CASSSTGQGNEQYF
DNA: TGCGCCAGCAGCTCCACGGGACAGGGTAACGAGCAGTACTTC
J: TRBJ2-7
size: NA
D: TRBD1
V: TRBV5-1

CDR3: CASSETSGRIDEQFF
DNA: TGCGCCAGCAGTGAGACTAGCGGGAGGATCGATGAGCAGTTCTTC
J: TRBJ2-1
size: NA
D: TRBD2
V: TRBV10-1

CDR3: CASSFRRDRGDSPLHF
DNA: TGTGCCAGCAGCTTCCGCCGGGACAGGGGTGATTCACCCCTCCACTTT
J: TRBJ1-6
size: NA
D: TRBD1
V: TRBV7-6

CDR3: CASSVGSGLAEYNEQFF
DNA: TGTGCCAGCAGCGTTGGCAGTGGACTAGCGGAATACAATGAGCAGTTCTTC
J: TRBJ2-1
size: NA
D: TRBD2
V: TRBV9